These 20 T cell receptor beta chains originate from one sample sequenced in a study of Graves' ophthalmopathy and Graves' hyperthyroidism. RNA transcripts yielded amplified TCR beta CDR3 regions. The workflow started with a first-round RT-PCR run with HTBI primers and then moved on to a second-round multiplex PCR. TCRdb redid the calling of the multiplex PCR reads with MiXCR, one entry per CDR3 protein. The table lists hundreds of thousands of distinct CDR3 sequences, over 13% of them singletons. The sequenced material came from blood. These TCRs come from a woman in her 30s with Graves' ophthalmopathy.

This clonotype occurred many times. The chain employs TRBV12-3 or TRBV12-4 and TRBJ2-2; D may correspond to TRBD1 or TRBD2 (6 bases each). The CDR3 covers 16 residues. Deletions cut 3 bases from V and 4 bases from J, with 15 bases between. In DNA form, the CDR3 reads TGTGCCAGCAGTTTTCCGGGGGCGCACGGCACCGGGGAGCTGTTTTTT. Translated, it gives CASSFPGAHGTGELFF.

This clonotype was seen at least ten times. V usage is TRBV20-1 and J usage is TRBJ2-5; D possibly corresponds to TRBD2 (6 bases). V was shortened by 5 bases and J by 5 bases, with 15 bases between the two germline ends. The V gene's germline CDR1 is DFQATT and CDR2 SNEGSKA (reference sequence). The CDR3 is 13 amino acids. The CDR3 nucleotides read TGCAGTGCTGGGGGGAACAGTGGGGAGACCCAGTACTTC. Its translation is CSAGGNSGETQYF.

In this sample, this clonotype turned up many times. The chain is built from TRBV29-1 and TRBJ2-7; TRBD1 is a possible D gene (6 bases). Trimming stripped 5 bases from V and 5 bases from J, with 16 bases between. The CDR3 contains 13 residues. The germline V gene encodes CDR1 SQVTM and CDR2 ANQGSEA. CDR3 in amino acids: CSVLDRQGNEQYF. DNA for the CDR3: TGCAGCGTTTTAGACCGCCAGGGGAACGAGCAGTACTTC.

This clonotype was counted many times. The CDR3 DNA reads TGTGCCAGCTCACCTCAAACCGGGACACCGATCTCTGGAAACACCATATATTTT. The encoded protein is CASSPQTGTPISGNTIYF. The genes are TRBV18 and TRBJ1-3; tentative D call: TRBD1 (6 bases). CDR1 KGHSH and CDR2 LQKENI come from the germline V gene. V shed 3 bases and J shed 0 bases, with 18 bases lying between them. The CDR3 is made up of 18 amino acids.

The sample holds many counts of this clonotype. The chain uses TRBV2 and TRBJ2-7; D perhaps matches TRBD2 (6 bases). V lost 1 base and J lost 0, with 10 bases in between. CDR1 is SNHLY, CDR2 FYNNEI, per germline. CDR3 length: 15 amino acids. CDR3 nucleotide sequence: TGTGCCAGCAGTGAAGAGGGACTGATCTCCTACGAGCAGTACTTC. As protein: CASSEEGLISYEQYF. The complete variable domain, with remaining parts taken from reference TRBV2 and TRBJ2-7, reads EPEVTQTPSHQVTQMGQEVILRCVPISNHLYFYWYRQILGQKVEFLVSFYNNEISEKSEIFDDQFSVERPDGSNFTLKIRSTKLEDSAMYFCASSEEGLISYEQYFGPGTRLTVT.

This clonotype came up many times. This chain joins TRBV28 and TRBJ1-1; a possible D gene is TRBD1 (6 bases). The germline V gene has CDR1 MDHEN and CDR2 SYDVKM. This CDR3 is 16 amino acids long. V was shortened by 3 bases and J by 3 bases, with 17 bases between the two germline ends. DNA of the CDR3: TGTGCCAGCAGTTTGGGCGGGGGGCGTATCGACACTGAAGCTTTCTTT. It codes for CASSLGGGRIDTEAFF.

At least ten counts were recorded for this clonotype. The V and J genes are TRBV12-3 or TRBV12-4 and TRBJ2-7, with TRBD2 as a possible D gene (6 bases). This CDR3 comprises 14 residues. V lost 3 bases, J lost 6 bases, and 15 bases lay in between. The CDR3 sequence is CASSFSGGSGEQYF. DNA of the CDR3: TGTGCCAGCAGTTTTAGTGGAGGGAGTGGCGAGCAGTACTTC.

The table lists this clonotype with many counts. In DNA form, the CDR3 reads TGTGCCAGCAGCCCGGGGGGGCTAGTAGTCCAGTACTTC. Its protein product is CASSPGGLVVQYF. This sequence joins TRBV7-2 and TRBJ2-5, with 8 positions matching TRBD2. The CDR3 is made up of 13 amino acids. Germline V CDR1 and CDR2: SGHTA, FQGNSA. Trimming cost V 5 bases and J 10 bases; bases outside gene matches: 9. Based on the CDR3 plus reference TRBV7-2 and TRBJ2-5, the full variable domain is GAGVSQSPSNKVTEKGKDVELRCDPISGHTALYWYRQSLGQGLEFLIYFQGNSAPDKSGLPSDRFSAERTGGSVSTLTIQRTQQEDSAVYLCASSPGGLVVQYFGPGTRLLVL.

This clonotype was counted only a few times. V is TRBV28 and J is TRBJ1-2, with D tentatively TRBD1 (5 bases). This CDR3 region has 15 residues. Trimming removed 1 base at V and 4 bases at J, with 13 bases between. In germline, CDR1 is MDHEN, CDR2 SYDVKM. The CDR3 reads CASSLYSGTVYGYTF. The CDR3 region has the DNA TGTGCCAGCAGTTTATACTCCGGGACGGTCTATGGCTACACCTTC.

At least ten counts were recorded for this clonotype. This rearrangement joins TRBV27 to TRBJ1-2, with D maybe TRBD1 (6 bases). Trimming took off 5 bases at V and 1 base at J, with 11 bases between the two ends. CDR3 length equals 14 residues. CDR1 is MNHEY, CDR2 SMNVEV, per germline (reference sequence). CDR3 sequence reads: CASSPRQVNYGYTF. As DNA, the CDR3 is TGTGCCAGCAGTCCCCGACAGGTTAACTATGGCTACACCTTC.

This clonotype was seen more than once but under ten times. V usage is TRBV30 and J usage is TRBJ1-5; perhaps TRBD1 as D (5 bases). The CDR3 is 16 residues long. Trimming shortened V by 2 bases and J by 1 base, and 15 bases separated the two germline ends. Germline V gene sequence: CDR1 GTSNPN, CDR2 SVGIG (reference sequence). CDR3 in amino acids: CAWSPWGGISNQPQHF. The CDR3 region has the DNA TGTGCCTGGAGTCCGTGGGGGGGGATCAGCAATCAGCCCCAGCATTTT.

This clonotype was found many times. The genes are TRBV14 and TRBJ1-1; D gene uncertain. The CDR3 contains 15 residues. Deletions cut 4 bases from V and 5 bases from J, with 17 bases between. Germline lookup yields CDR1 SGHDN and CDR2 FVKESK. CDR3 nucleotides: TGTGCCAGCAGCCCAAGAATTGCTGTCGGGACTGAAGCTTTCTTT. It is translated as CASSPRIAVGTEAFF. Full variable domain (remainder filled in from reference TRBV14 and TRBJ1-1): EAGVTQFPSHSVIEKGQTVTLRCDPISGHDNLYWYRRVMGKEIKFLLHFVKESKQDESGMPNNRFLAERTGGTYSTLKVQPAELEDSGVYFCASSPRIAVGTEAFFGQGTRLTVV.

A remark on this clonotype: A read error may be the cause here, since a much bigger clone is one base away. V usage is TRBV12-3 or TRBV12-4 and J usage is TRBJ2-6; no firm D call. The CDR3 spans 13 residues. CDR3 protein: CGSSSTGANVLTF. The DNA of the CDR3 is TGTGGCAGCAGTTCGACTGGGGCCAACGTCCTGACTTTC.

At least ten counts were recorded for this clonotype. The chain is built from TRBV19 and TRBJ1-3; D unclear. Trimming took 3 bases from V and 4 from J, leaving 10 bases between them. The CDR3 has 14 amino acids. CDR1 and CDR2 from the germline V gene are LNHDA and SQIVND (reference sequence). The CDR3 sequence is CASSIAGVGNTIYF. The CDR3 bases are TGTGCCAGTAGTATCGCGGGAGTGGGAAACACCATATATTTT.

The count of this clonotype is one. The chain is built from TRBV19 and TRBJ1-1, with D uncertain. CDR3 length: 15 amino acids. The V end lost 6 bases, the J end lost 1 base, and 15 bases lay between the germline ends. In germline, CDR1 is LNHDA, CDR2 SQIVND (reference sequence). This chain's CDR3 is CASRQGRLGNTEAFF. CDR3 sequence (DNA): TGTGCCAGTAGACAAGGACGGTTAGGGAACACTGAAGCTTTCTTT.

This clonotype was counted only a few times. The junction shows a germline mismatch at one end, possibly a read error. This sequence joins TRBV11-2 and TRBJ2-4; D unclear. This CDR3 has 12 amino acids. Germline V gene lookup returns CDR1 SGHAT and CDR2 FQNNGV. The CDR3, as DNA: TGTGCCAGCAGCCAGACCAAAAACATTAAGTACTTC. It specifies CASSQTKNIKYF.

The genes are TRBV9 and TRBJ1-5, with a tentative D call TRBD1 (5 bases). Trimming took 3 bases from V and 5 from J, leaving 12 bases between them. The CDR3 consists of 14 residues. Germline values: CDR1 SGDLS, CDR2 YYNGEE. The CDR3 sequence: CASSGRDGYQPQHF. CDR3 nucleotides: TGTGCCAGCAGCGGTCGGGACGGGTATCAGCCCCAGCATTTT.

This sequence joins TRBV6-5 and TRBJ2-4; the D gene is possibly TRBD2 (6 bases). V dropped 5 bases and J dropped 15 bases, with 14 bases sitting between them. In germline, CDR1 is MNHEY, CDR2 SVGAGI. The CDR3 length is 11 residues. DNA for the CDR3: TGTGCCAGCAGTACTACCCTTAGCGGGTACTTC. It specifies CASSTTLSGYF.

In its sample, this clonotype was seen many times. The chain combines TRBV28 with TRBJ2-7; TRBD2 matches at 7 bases. After removal of 3 bases from V and 6 bases from J, the junction contained 8 bases not matched to a gene. CDR1 and CDR2 from the germline V gene are MDHEN and SYDVKM. There are 14 residues in the CDR3. The CDR3 sequence: CASSFGTGGFEQYF. CDR3 nucleotides: TGTGCCAGCAGTTTTGGCACCGGGGGGTTCGAGCAGTACTTC. The complete variable domain, with remaining parts taken from reference TRBV28 and TRBJ2-7, reads DVKVTQSSRYLVKRTGEKVFLECVQDMDHENMFWYRQDPGLGLRLIYFSYDVKMKEKGDIPEGYSVSREKKERFSLILESASTNQTSMYLCASSFGTGGFEQYFGPGTRLTVT.

This sequence joins TRBV12-3 or TRBV12-4 and TRBJ2-2; D gene uncertain. The CDR3 loop spans 13 amino acids. V dropped 5 bases and J dropped 4 bases, with 8 bases sitting between them. The CDR3 coding sequence is TGTGCCAGCAGTGTGGACGGCACCGGGGAGCTGTTTTTT. The encoded protein is CASSVDGTGELFF.